This T cell receptor beta chain is drawn from a study of blood T cell repertoires in COVID-19. Turning to the study itself: Acute-phase and convalescent COVID-19 samples originated in the United States, Italy and Spain.

In the original analysis: How many nucleated cells were present was estimated from reference gene primer amplification. Produced via immunoSEQ multiplex PCR; TCRdb's table is partial and in-frame only. V and J calls plus clone size are reproduced from that table; the DNA served to infer D and trimming. Of approximately 250,000 clones in the sample, about nine tenths are singletons; the top ten hold about 4%. The CDR3 runs 15 residues. Unmatched junction bases numbered 9, after V lost 4 bases and J lost 4 bases. Germline V CDR1 and CDR2: SGHRS, YFSETQ. Cohort placement rested on clinical history that participants reported themselves.

Material for sequencing was PBMCs or T cells enriched from blood (not recorded which). This chain links TRBV5-1 with TRBJ2-5; 8 bases are shared with TRBD1. This clonotype originated in a woman aged 25-40 years with acute COVID-19. The CDR3 reads CASSPLQGEGETQYF. CDR3 in DNA: TGCGCCAGCAGCCCCTTACAGGGGGAAGGAGAGACCCAGTACTTC.